This TCR beta chain is drawn from a study of blood T cell repertoires in COVID-19. The overall study: The samples span acute and convalescent COVID-19 from the United States, Italy and Spain.

Germline-derived CDR1 and CDR2 are MNHNS and SASEGT. The length of the CDR3 is 13 residues. V shed 2 bases and J shed 5 bases, with 9 bases lying between them. In the authors' methods: It was from reference gene primer amplification that nucleated cell counts were estimated. Sequenced by immunoSEQ multiplex PCR; TCRdb stores in-frame clones only, minus some. V and J calls and clone size are those listed in that table; D and trimming were worked out from the DNA. The table shows about 140,000 clones, with about nine tenths occurring only once. Input material: peripheral blood. The rearrangement uses TRBV6-1 and TRBJ1-1; D is possibly TRBD1 (5 bases). This TCR was recovered from an elderly woman with acute or convalescent COVID-19. The CDR3 spells CASSEQGWTEAFF. The CDR3 nucleotides are TGTGCCAGCAGTGAACAGGGATGGACTGAAGCTTTCTTT.